The next 18 T cell receptor beta chains were all read from a single sample in a study of cytomegalovirus exposure and HLA in healthy donors. Primers: 60 Vbeta forward and 13 Jbeta reverse. Produced via immunoSEQ multiplex PCR; TCRdb's table is partial and in-frame only. The sample carries about 150,000 clones, 76% recorded once. Sample: PBMCs. The receptors shown here come from a male donor in good health and CMV-seronegative.

The table lists this clone with a few counts. CDR3 DNA sequence: TGTGCCATCAGGGCAGGGGAGACAGACTACAATGAGCAGTTCTTC. The encoded protein is CAIRAGETDYNEQFF. The chain recombines TRBV10-3 with TRBJ2-1, with a tentative D call TRBD1 (6 bases). This CDR3 comprises 15 residues. Germline CDR1 is ENHRY and CDR2 is SYGVKD. The V gene lost 6 bases and the J gene lost 3 bases, with 15 bases spanning the gap.

This rearrangement joins TRBV27 to TRBJ2-1, with 7 positions matching TRBD1. Trimming cost V 10 bases and J 7 bases; bases outside gene matches: 16. There are 15 residues in the CDR3. Germline CDR1 and CDR2: MNHEY and SMNVEV (reference sequence). The CDR3: CATSLTGVVGNEQFF. Here the CDR3 DNA reads TGTGCCACCTCCCTTACAGGGGTGGTAGGGAATGAGCAGTTCTTC.

The chain couples TRBV6-5 to TRBJ2-1; maybe TRBD1 (5 bases). This CDR3 region has 11 residues. V dropped 2 bases and J dropped 9 bases, with 5 bases sitting between them. CDR1 is MNHEY, CDR2 SVGAGI, per germline. CDR3 region: CASSYGAEQFF. The CDR3 DNA is TGTGCCAGCAGTTACGGGGCTGAGCAGTTCTTC.

The chain links TRBV28 to TRBJ2-7; 13 bases agree with TRBD2. Germline V gene lookup returns CDR1 MDHEN and CDR2 SYDVKM. This CDR3 contains 17 residues. With 4 bases clipped from V and 4 bases from J, the junction kept 10 bases outside the gene matches. The CDR3 DNA follows: TGTGCCAGCAGTTATCCGTGGTTGACTAGCGGGAGGTACGAGCAGTACTTC. Its protein is CASSYPWLTSGRYEQYF.

V gene TRBV2 combines with J gene TRBJ1-1; D remains ambiguous. This CDR3 has 13 residues. CDR1 SNHLY and CDR2 FYNNEI come from the germline V gene. Trimming took 6 bases from V and 1 from J, leaving 9 bases between them. CDR3 bases: TGTGCCAGCAGCCCCTCAGGGAACACTGAAGCTTTCTTT. Protein sequence: CASSPSGNTEAFF.

With regard to this clone: The same CDR3 also results from other DNA sequences found in this sample. The chain recombines TRBV6-5 with TRBJ2-1, with D unclear. Trimming took 0 bases from V and 10 from J, leaving 4 bases between them. Germline CDR1 reads MNHEY; CDR2 reads SVGAGI. This CDR3 spans 11 amino acids. The chain's CDR3 is CASSYSSEQFF. CDR3 in DNA: TGTGCCAGCAGTTACTCATCGGAGCAGTTCTTC.

This chain joins TRBV7-9 and TRBJ2-1; a possible D gene is TRBD2 (6 bases). From germline, CDR1 is SEHNR and CDR2 FQNEAQ (reference sequence). This CDR3 has 16 residues. The V gene lost 4 bases and the J gene lost 7 bases, with 20 bases spanning the gap. The CDR3 nucleotides read TGTGCCAGCAGCTCCCCAGTGGCGGGTGCGGGAAATGAGCAGTTCTTC. Its protein is CASSSPVAGAGNEQFF.

The rearrangement links TRBV29-1 to TRBJ2-3; D might be TRBD1 (5 bases). The ends were cut back, 5 bases at V and 1 base at J, with 7 bases in the middle. This CDR3 region has 12 residues. Looked up from germline, CDR1 is SQVTM and CDR2 is ANQGSEA. Here the CDR3 reads CSVRRGTDTQYF. Here the CDR3 DNA reads TGCAGCGTTCGCAGGGGCACAGATACGCAGTATTTT.

A remark on this clone: Germline and junction disagree at one end, which may indicate a read error. The V gene is TRBV7-9, the J gene TRBJ2-7, with D perhaps matching TRBD1 (6 bases). The CDR3 runs to 14 residues. The germline V gene has CDR1 SEHNR and CDR2 FQNEAQ (reference sequence). The CDR3 sequence: CSSSHGDNPYEQYF. CDR3 sequence (DNA): TGTTCCAGCAGCCATGGGGACAATCCCTACGAGCAGTACTTC.

The chain carries TRBV7-8 and TRBJ1-2, with TRBD1 as a possible D gene (5 bases). Germline V gene lookup returns CDR1 SGHVS and CDR2 FQNEAQ. The CDR3 consists of 14 residues. Trimming took 0 bases from V and 6 from J, leaving 11 bases between them. This CDR3 reads CASSLAAGRNGYTF. As DNA, the CDR3 is TGTGCCAGCAGCTTAGCGGCAGGGAGGAATGGCTACACCTTC.

This clone was detected only a few times. The chain links TRBV7-2 to TRBJ2-5, with 8 bases matching TRBD1. Trimming cost V 5 bases and J 5 bases; bases outside gene matches: 7. The CDR3 loop spans 14 amino acids. Per the germline V gene, CDR1 is SGHTA and CDR2 is FQGNSA. In DNA, the CDR3 is TGTGCCAGCAGCCCAAGCCAGGGGGCTGAGACCCAGTACTTC. It yields the protein CASSPSQGAETQYF.

The V gene is TRBV27, the J gene TRBJ1-5, with 9 bases identical to TRBD1. This CDR3 has 14 residues. V shed 1 base and J 6 bases; nucleotides not matched to a gene: 1. Germline lookup yields CDR1 MNHEY and CDR2 SMNVEV (reference sequence). The CDR3 loop reads CASSLYRGLQPQHF. Written as DNA, the CDR3 is TGTGCCAGCAGTTTATACAGGGGGCTTCAGCCCCAGCATTTT.

The rearrangement uses TRBV7-6 and TRBJ2-2, with D unclear. From germline, CDR1 is SGHVS and CDR2 FNYEAQ. The V end lost 5 bases, the J end lost 4 bases, and 8 bases lay between the germline ends. The CDR3 has 13 residues. The CDR3 sequence: CASSQEVTGELFF. DNA of the CDR3: TGTGCCAGCAGCCAGGAAGTCACCGGGGAGCTGTTTTTT.

The chain joins TRBV2 to TRBJ2-1; TRBD1 aligns across 9 bases. Germline lookup yields CDR1 SNHLY and CDR2 FYNNEI. V lost 8 bases and J lost 6; bases outside the gene matches: 2. This CDR3 is 12 amino acids long. The CDR3 nucleotides read TGTGCCAGCTGGGACAGGGTCAATGAGCAGTTCTTC. Amino acids: CASWDRVNEQFF. The whole variable domain, filled in from reference TRBV2 and TRBJ2-1, reads EPEVTQTPSHQVTQMGQEVILRCVPISNHLYFYWYRQILGQKVEFLVSFYNNEISEKSEIFDDQFSVERPDGSNFTLKIRSTKLEDSAMYFCASWDRVNEQFFGPGTRLTVL.

The V and J genes are TRBV5-4 and TRBJ2-2; 15 nucleotides align to TRBD2. Unmatched junction bases numbered 15, after V lost 5 bases and J lost 7 bases. The CDR3 extends over 19 amino acids. Germline V gene sequence: CDR1 SGHNT, CDR2 YYREEE (reference sequence). CDR3 sequence reads: CASRYLRTSGRASDGELFF. CDR3 in DNA: TGTGCCAGCAGATATTTAAGGACTAGCGGGAGGGCCTCTGACGGGGAGCTGTTTTTT. The full variable domain, in which reference TRBV5-4 and TRBJ2-2 provide the parts outside the CDR3, is ETGVTQSPTHLIKTRGQQVTLRCSSQSGHNTVSWYQQALGQGPQFIFQYYREEENGRGNFPPRFSGLQFPNYSSELNVNALELDDSALYLCASRYLRTSGRASDGELFFGEGSRLTVL.

The rearrangement joins TRBV7-2 to TRBJ2-1; the match to TRBD2 covers 8 bases. The CDR3 spans 14 residues. Germline V gene sequence: CDR1 SGHTA, CDR2 FQGNSA. Losses at the gene ends were 6 bases for V and 10 bases for J; bases not matched to a gene: 11. CDR3 DNA sequence: TGTGCCAGCAGTCCTGGTGGGAGCGGGAGAGAGCAGTTCTTC. Residues: CASSPGGSGREQFF.

The genes are TRBV2 and TRBJ1-2; 9 nucleotides match TRBD1. This CDR3 is built from 14 residues. V was pared by 6 bases and J by 8 bases, with 10 bases of the junction left unmatched. Germline values: CDR1 SNHLY, CDR2 FYNNEI. CDR3 loop: CASSRDRDIGGYTF. CDR3 in DNA: TGTGCCAGCAGCCGGGACAGGGATATCGGCGGCTACACCTTC. The variable domain in full, completed from reference TRBV2 and TRBJ1-2, reads EPEVTQTPSHQVTQMGQEVILRCVPISNHLYFYWYRQILGQKVEFLVSFYNNEISEKSEIFDDQFSVERPDGSNFTLKIRSTKLEDSAMYFCASSRDRDIGGYTFGSGTRLTVV.

The chain combines TRBV2 with TRBJ2-7, with 9 bases fitting TRBD2. From germline, CDR1 is SNHLY and CDR2 FYNNEI. The CDR3 covers 15 residues. Unmatched junction bases numbered 3, after V lost 0 bases and J lost 3 bases. CDR3 in amino acids: CASSEARLADYEQYF. The CDR3 DNA is TGTGCCAGCAGTGAAGCAAGACTAGCGGACTACGAGCAGTACTTC.